These 17 T cell receptor beta chains originate from one sample sequenced in a study of T cells expressing NK-cell markers. For each CDR3 protein, TCRdb gives one entry from its re-call of the 5' RACE reads, without DNA. In all, the sample yields some 460,000 distinct CDR3 sequences. Sequenced input: blood T cells: a sorted CD56 or NKG2C T cell subset, CD4+ or CD8+ T cells, or bulk PBMC T cells (not recorded which). Receptors originate from a woman in her fifties or sixties in good health.

This chain connects TRBV4-1 to TRBJ2-7. The CDR3 loop spans 15 amino acids. The germline V gene has CDR1 MGHRA and CDR2 YSYEKL. The CDR3 here is CASSQELVLPTEQYF.

CDR3 sequence reads: CSARGAGFGSYEQYF. This sequence joins TRBV20-1 and TRBJ2-7; the TCRdb D gene call, TRBD1, has no DNA to confirm it. The CDR3 is 15 residues long. Germline CDR1 and CDR2: DFQATT and SNEGSKA (reference sequence).

CDR3 sequence reads: CASSESPVNIAGGCYEQYF. The rearrangement uses TRBV25-1 and TRBJ2-7; TCRdb returns TRBD2, unconfirmable since there is no DNA. Germline V gene lookup returns CDR1 MGHDK and CDR2 SYGVNS. The CDR3 spans 19 residues.

The chain is built from TRBV5-1 and TRBJ2-7; TCRdb designates TRBD2, a call that cannot be tested without DNA. CDR1 SGHRS and CDR2 YFSETQ come from the germline V gene. This CDR3 region has 13 residues. Here the CDR3 reads CASSLTSDYEQYF. Based on the CDR3 plus reference TRBV5-1 and TRBJ2-7, the full variable domain is KAGVTQTPRYLIKTRGQQVTLSCSPISGHRSVSWYQQTPGQGLQFLFEYFSETQRNKGNFPGRFSGRQFSNSRSEMNVSTLELGDSALYLCASSLTSDYEQYFGPGTRLTVT.

V and J are TRBV2 and TRBJ2-5; there is no DNA to check the TCRdb D call of TRBD2. The CDR3 totals 15 residues. CDR1 and CDR2 (germline): SNHLY, FYNNEI. This CDR3 reads CASSELGGSGETQYF.

This chain's CDR3 is CASSFRDSKADTQYF. The chain has TRBV5-1 and TRBJ2-3; the TRBD1 assignment by TCRdb is unverifiable without DNA. Germline CDR1 is SGHRS and CDR2 is YFSETQ. This CDR3 is 15 amino acids long.

The gene calls are TRBV18 and TRBJ2-2; TCRdb's D call of TRBD1 is untestable without DNA. Germline CDR1 and CDR2: KGHSH and LQKENI. This CDR3 is 15 amino acids long. The CDR3 sequence: CASSPPGGFTGELFF.

The genes are TRBV11-1 and TRBJ2-2; there is no DNA to check the TCRdb D call of TRBD1. Germline V gene sequence: CDR1 SGHAT, CDR2 FQDESV (reference sequence). The CDR3 totals 14 residues. CDR3 sequence reads: CARLNRGNTGELFF.

The chain is built from TRBV6-5 and TRBJ1-5. This CDR3 is built from 15 residues. The V gene's germline CDR1 is MNHEY and CDR2 SVGAGI. CDR3 in amino acids: CASSLLRGSNQPQHF.

The chain's CDR3 is CASSPGRASTDTQYF. The V call is TRBV5-1, the J call TRBJ2-3; absent DNA, TCRdb's TRBD2 call cannot be checked. Germline CDR1 and CDR2: SGHRS and YFSETQ. CDR3 size: 15 residues.

This chain connects TRBV30 to TRBJ2-1; with no DNA, the TCRdb D assignment of TRBD1 cannot be verified. The germline gives CDR1 GTSNPN, CDR2 SVGIG (reference sequence). This CDR3 spans 15 amino acids. The CDR3 protein is CAWNHLKGEYREQFF.

The chain recombines TRBV5-5 with TRBJ1-3. The CDR3 runs to 13 residues. The germline CDR1 and CDR2 sequences are SGHKS and YYEKEE (reference sequence). The CDR3 here is CASSLPTGNTIYF.

This rearrangement joins TRBV20-1 to TRBJ2-7; without DNA, the TCRdb call of TRBD1 cannot be checked. The CDR3 is 14 residues long. Germline values: CDR1 DFQATT, CDR2 SNEGSKA (reference sequence). The CDR3 protein is CSARADRFPVEQYF.

The J gene is TRBJ2-5, the V gene TRBV9; the TRBD2 assignment by TCRdb is unverifiable without DNA. Germline V gene sequence: CDR1 SGDLS, CDR2 YYNGEE. The CDR3 is 12 residues long. The CDR3 loop reads CASSVASQTQYF.

V and J are TRBV10-2 and TRBJ2-7; the D gene TCRdb calls, TRBD1, cannot be checked with no DNA. CDR1 and CDR2 (germline): WSHSY, SAAADI. The CDR3 spans 16 residues. The CDR3 sequence: CASSPTGGGGSYEQYF.

The V gene is TRBV18, the J gene TRBJ1-2. Germline lookup yields CDR1 KGHSH and CDR2 LQKENI. This CDR3 is built from 17 residues. Here the CDR3 reads CASSPTVNPGVFDGYTF.

The chain joins TRBV11-3 to TRBJ2-2; the TRBD2 assignment by TCRdb is unverifiable without DNA. In germline, CDR1 is SGHNT, CDR2 YENEEA. This CDR3 region has 13 residues. The CDR3 here is CASSSSGTGELFF.